This T cell receptor (beta chain) was recovered during a study of blood T cell repertoires in COVID-19. Overall study context: COVID-19 samples, acute and convalescent, were from the United States, Italy and Spain. T cells, B-cell-depleted T cells, or PBMCs provided the cDNA or gDNA that served as material.

In the study's own analysis: Estimates of nucleated cell counts were drawn from the amplification of reference gene primers. The table came from immunoSEQ multiplex PCR; TCRdb's copy has only in-frame clones and leaves some out. That table is the source of V, J and clone size, and D and trimming were worked out from the DNA. The sample lists about 72,000 clones; roughly 90% were seen once. Germline lookup yields CDR1 MNHEY and CDR2 SVGEGT. V lost 4 bases to trimming and J lost 8 bases; unmatched junction nucleotides: 10. There are 16 residues in the CDR3. The origin of this receptor is a human donor in a cohort sampled during active COVID-19. The rearrangement joins TRBV6-2 or TRBV6-3 to TRBJ1-4; 10 nucleotides line up with TRBD1. Sequencing was carried out using peripheral blood. This chain's CDR3 is CASSSLLGTGVEKLFF. CDR3 sequence (DNA): TGTGCCAGCAGTTCCCTCCTCGGGACAGGGGTCGAAAAACTGTTTTTT.